The sample holds many counts of the clone carrying this TCR beta chain. These data originate in a study of T-cell reconstitution after alpha-beta-depleted transplantation in children. Germline lookup yields CDR1 SNHLY and CDR2 FYNNEI. This CDR3 spans 15 amino acids. Trimming removed 7 bases from V and 2 bases from J; junction bases left unmatched: 5. The library targeted TCRbeta and was prepared with unique molecular identifiers. In TCRdb, the PCR reads were re-called with MiXCR into one record per CDR3 protein. This sample has 250,000 to 300,000 distinct CDR3 sequences, with approximately 9.8% found just once.

This specimen consisted of PBMCs from the stem cell graft donor, obtained from the stem cell graft. The chain is built from TRBV2 and TRBJ2-1; 10 bases line up with TRBD2. This TCR was sampled from a human donor who donated a stem cell graft to a child with SCID. The chain's CDR3 is CASTTSGTTYNEQFF. The CDR3 DNA reads TGTGCCAGCACTACTAGCGGGACAACCTACAATGAGCAGTTCTTC.